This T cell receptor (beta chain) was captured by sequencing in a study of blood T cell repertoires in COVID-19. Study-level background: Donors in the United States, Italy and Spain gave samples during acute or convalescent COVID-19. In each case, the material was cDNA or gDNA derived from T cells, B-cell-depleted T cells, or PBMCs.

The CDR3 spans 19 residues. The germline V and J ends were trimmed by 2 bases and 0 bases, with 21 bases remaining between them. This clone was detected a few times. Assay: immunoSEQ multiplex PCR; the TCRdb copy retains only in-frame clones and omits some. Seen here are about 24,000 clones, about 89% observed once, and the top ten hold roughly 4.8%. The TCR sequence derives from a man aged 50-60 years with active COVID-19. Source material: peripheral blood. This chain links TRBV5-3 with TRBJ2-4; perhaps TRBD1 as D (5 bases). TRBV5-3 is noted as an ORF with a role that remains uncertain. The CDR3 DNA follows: TGTGCCAGAAGCTTCGCGCAGGGTGGGTCAAGGGGAGCCAAAAACATTCAGTACTTC. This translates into CARSFAQGGSRGAKNIQYF.